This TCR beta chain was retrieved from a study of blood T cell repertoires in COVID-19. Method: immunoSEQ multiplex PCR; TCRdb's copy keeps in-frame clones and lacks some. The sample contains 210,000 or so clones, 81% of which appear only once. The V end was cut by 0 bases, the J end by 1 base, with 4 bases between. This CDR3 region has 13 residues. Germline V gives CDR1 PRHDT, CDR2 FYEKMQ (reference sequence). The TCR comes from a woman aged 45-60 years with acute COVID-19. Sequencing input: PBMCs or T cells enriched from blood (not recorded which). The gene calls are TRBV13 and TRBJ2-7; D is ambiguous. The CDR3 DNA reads TGTGCCAGCAGCTTAGGCCTGTCCTACGAGCAGTACTTC. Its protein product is CASSLGLSYEQYF.